One and the same sample provided the 7 T cell receptor beta chains below, sequenced in a study of blood T cells in healthy people across ages. Together with a sample-barcoded 5' primer, a J-beta primer mix was included in a second PCR lasting roughly 6 to 12 cycles. Using its own MiXCR run on the 5' RACE reads, TCRdb lists one record per CDR3 protein. The table has just under 900,000 distinct CDR3 sequences, more than 25% seen once. Material for sequencing was blood. Receptors originate from an elderly woman in good health.

The gene calls are TRBV30 and TRBJ1-4, with 7 bases that match TRBD1. The CDR3 length is 14 residues. Germline CDR1 reads GTSNPN; CDR2 reads SVGIG (reference sequence). V lost 6 bases to trimming and J lost 3 bases; unmatched junction nucleotides: 7. The CDR3 DNA follows: TGTGCCTGCCGGGGGAGGGGGCCTAATGAAAAACTGTTTTTT. It translates to CACRGRGPNEKLFF. Based on the CDR3 plus reference TRBV30 and TRBJ1-4, the full variable domain is SQTIHQWPATLVQPVGSPLSLECTVEGTSNPNLYWYRQAAGRGLQLLFYSVGIGQISSEVPQNLSASRPQDRQFILSSKKLLLSDSGFYLCACRGRGPNEKLFFGSGTQLSVL.

The chain carries TRBV12-3 or TRBV12-4 and TRBJ2-7; D not certain. Trimming removed 6 bases at V and 4 bases at J, with 7 bases between. The CDR3 runs to 11 residues. For the CDR3, the DNA is TGTGCCAGCAGCTTTAAGTACGAGCAGTACTTC. It codes for CASSFKYEQYF.

Concerning this clonotype: A much larger clone sits a single nucleotide away, making a read error possible. The rearrangement joins TRBV20-1 to TRBJ2-1; no clear D. In germline, CDR1 is DFQATT, CDR2 SNEGSKA (reference sequence). This CDR3 spans 13 amino acids. The CDR3 DNA is TGCAGTGCTAGCGAAAGCTCCTACAATGAGCAGGTCTTC. Translated: CSASESSYNEQVF.

In this sample, this clonotype turned up once. The rearrangement joins TRBV7-2 to TRBJ1-1, with D uncertain. V was trimmed by 6 bases and J by 1 base, leaving 9 bases between them. In germline, CDR1 is SGHTA, CDR2 FQGNSA. The CDR3 totals 13 residues. This chain's CDR3 is CASRVSWNTEAFF. CDR3 DNA: TGTGCCAGCAGGGTGAGCTGGAACACTGAAGCTTTCTTT. Supplemented by reference TRBV7-2 and TRBJ1-1, the full variable domain reads GAGVSQSPSNKVTEKGKDVELRCDPISGHTALYWYRQSLGQGLEFLIYFQGNSAPDKSGLPSDRFSAERTGGSVSTLTIQRTQQEDSAVYLCASRVSWNTEAFFGQGTRLTVV.

The rearrangement joins TRBV2 to TRBJ1-5, with 8 bases lining up with TRBD1. V trimming: 8 bases; J trimming: 3 bases; junction bases outside the gene matches: 15. This CDR3 comprises 17 residues. Germline V gene data show CDR1 as SNHLY and CDR2 as FYNNEI. CDR3 nucleotide sequence: TGTGCCAGCGCAAGGGGGGGCAGGGGGCGGAACAATCAGCCCCAGCATTTT. Its translation: CASARGGRGRNNQPQHF.

The chain combines TRBV3-1 with TRBJ1-6; no reliable D call. V was clipped by 1 base and J by 11 bases, with 9 bases between them. Germline V gene lookup returns CDR1 LGHDT and CDR2 YNNKEL (reference sequence). The CDR3 loop spans 13 amino acids. The chain's CDR3 is CASSQVGSAPLHF. Written as DNA, the CDR3 is TGTGCCAGCAGCCAAGTGGGCAGCGCACCCCTCCACTTT.

V and J are TRBV5-1 and TRBJ2-4; the D gene could be TRBD1 or TRBD2 (8 bases each). The CDR3 has 16 amino acids. The V gene lost 4 bases and the J gene lost 3 bases, with 17 bases spanning the gap. Germline lookup yields CDR1 SGHRS and CDR2 YFSETQ. The CDR3, as DNA: TGCGCCAGCAGCCCAGGACAGGGACTAGTCAAAAACATTCAGTACTTC. This encodes CASSPGQGLVKNIQYF.